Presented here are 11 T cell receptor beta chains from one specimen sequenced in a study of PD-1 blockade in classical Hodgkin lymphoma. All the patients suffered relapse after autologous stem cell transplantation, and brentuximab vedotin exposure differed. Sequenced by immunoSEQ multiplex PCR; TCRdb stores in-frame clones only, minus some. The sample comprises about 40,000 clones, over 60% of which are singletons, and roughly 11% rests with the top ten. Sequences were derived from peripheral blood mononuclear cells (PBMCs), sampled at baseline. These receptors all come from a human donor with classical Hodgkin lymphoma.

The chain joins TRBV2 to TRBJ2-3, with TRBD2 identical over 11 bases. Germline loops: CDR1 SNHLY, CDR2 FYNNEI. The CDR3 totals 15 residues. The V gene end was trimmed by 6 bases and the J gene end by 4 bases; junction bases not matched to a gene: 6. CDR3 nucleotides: TGTGCCAGCAGGAGGCTGGGACTAGCGGCAGATACGCAGTATTTT. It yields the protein CASRRLGLAADTQYF. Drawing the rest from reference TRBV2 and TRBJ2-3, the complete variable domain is EPEVTQTPSHQVTQMGQEVILRCVPISNHLYFYWYRQILGQKVEFLVSFYNNEISEKSEIFDDQFSVERPDGSNFTLKIRSTKLEDSAMYFCASRRLGLAADTQYFGPGTRLTVL.

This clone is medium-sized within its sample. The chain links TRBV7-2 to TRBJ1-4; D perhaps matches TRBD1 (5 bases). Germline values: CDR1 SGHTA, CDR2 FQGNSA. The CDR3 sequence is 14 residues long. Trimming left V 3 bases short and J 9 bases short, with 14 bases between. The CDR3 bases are TGTGCCAGCAGCTTGGGGCTAGAGGCAAAAAAACTGTTTTTT. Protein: CASSLGLEAKKLFF.

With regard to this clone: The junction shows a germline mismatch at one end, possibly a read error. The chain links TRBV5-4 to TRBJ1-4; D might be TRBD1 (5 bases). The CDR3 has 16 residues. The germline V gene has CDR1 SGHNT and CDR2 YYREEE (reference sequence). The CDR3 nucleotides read TGCGCCAGCAGCCGAGGCCGGGGCGCGGCATATGAAAAACTGTTTTTT. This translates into CASSRGRGAAYEKLFF.

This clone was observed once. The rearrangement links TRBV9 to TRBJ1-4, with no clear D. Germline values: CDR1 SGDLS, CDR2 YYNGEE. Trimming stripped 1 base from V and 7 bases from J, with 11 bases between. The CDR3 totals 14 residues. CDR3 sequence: CASSVTSRGEKLFF. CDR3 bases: TGTGCCAGCAGCGTAACGTCCCGTGGTGAAAAACTGTTTTTT. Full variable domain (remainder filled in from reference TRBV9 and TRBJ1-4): DSGVTQTPKHLITATGQRVTLRCSPRSGDLSVYWYQQSLDQGLQFLIQYYNGEERAKGNILERFSAQQFPDLHSELNLSSLELGDSALYFCASSVTSRGEKLFFGSGTQLSVL.

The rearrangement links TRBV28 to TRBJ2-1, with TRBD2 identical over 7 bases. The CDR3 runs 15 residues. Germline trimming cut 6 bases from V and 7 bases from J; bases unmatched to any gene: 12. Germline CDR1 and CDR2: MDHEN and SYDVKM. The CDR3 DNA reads TGTGCCAGCAGCCATATGGGGGGTAGCGGGAATGAGCAGTTCTTC. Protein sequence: CASSHMGGSGNEQFF.

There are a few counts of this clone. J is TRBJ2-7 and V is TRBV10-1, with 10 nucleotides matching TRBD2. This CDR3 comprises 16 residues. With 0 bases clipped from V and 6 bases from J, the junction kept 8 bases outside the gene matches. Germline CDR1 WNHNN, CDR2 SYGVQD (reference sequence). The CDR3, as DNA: TGCGCCAGCAGTGAGTCTGGGCTAGCGGGGGCCGTCGAGCAGTACTTC. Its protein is CASSESGLAGAVEQYF.

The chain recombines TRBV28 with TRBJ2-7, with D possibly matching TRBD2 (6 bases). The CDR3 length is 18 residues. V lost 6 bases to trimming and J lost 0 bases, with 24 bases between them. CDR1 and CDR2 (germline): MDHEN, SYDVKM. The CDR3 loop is CASSHSPLLAESSYEQYF. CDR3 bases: TGTGCCAGCAGCCACTCCCCGTTACTAGCTGAGAGCTCCTACGAGCAGTACTTC. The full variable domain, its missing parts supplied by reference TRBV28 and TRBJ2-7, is DVKVTQSSRYLVKRTGEKVFLECVQDMDHENMFWYRQDPGLGLRLIYFSYDVKMKEKGDIPEGYSVSREKKERFSLILESASTNQTSMYLCASSHSPLLAESSYEQYFGPGTRLTVT.

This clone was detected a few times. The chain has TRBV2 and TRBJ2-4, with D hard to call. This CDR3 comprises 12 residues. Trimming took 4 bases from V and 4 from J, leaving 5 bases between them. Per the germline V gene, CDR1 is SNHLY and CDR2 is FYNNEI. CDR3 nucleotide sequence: TGTGCCAGCAGTGGGGGAAAAAACATTCAGTACTTC. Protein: CASSGGKNIQYF.

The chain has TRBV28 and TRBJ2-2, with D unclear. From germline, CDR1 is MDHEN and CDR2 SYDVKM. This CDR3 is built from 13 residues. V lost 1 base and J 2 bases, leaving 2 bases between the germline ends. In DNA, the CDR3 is TGTGCCAGCAGTTTATTCAACACCGGGGAGCTGTTTTTT. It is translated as CASSLFNTGELFF.

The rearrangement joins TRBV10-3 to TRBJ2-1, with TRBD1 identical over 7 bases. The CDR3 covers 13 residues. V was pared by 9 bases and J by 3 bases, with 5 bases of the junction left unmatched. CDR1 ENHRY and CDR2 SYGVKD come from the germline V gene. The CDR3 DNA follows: TGTGCCATAGGGGACAGAGGCTACAATGAGCAGTTCTTC. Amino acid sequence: CAIGDRGYNEQFF.

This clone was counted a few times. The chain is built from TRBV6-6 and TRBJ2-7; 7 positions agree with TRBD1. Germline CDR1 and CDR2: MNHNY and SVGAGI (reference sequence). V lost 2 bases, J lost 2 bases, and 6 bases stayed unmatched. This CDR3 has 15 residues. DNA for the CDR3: TGTGCCAGCAGTTACGCCCCGGGACAGCCCTACGAGCAGTACTTC. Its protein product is CASSYAPGQPYEQYF.